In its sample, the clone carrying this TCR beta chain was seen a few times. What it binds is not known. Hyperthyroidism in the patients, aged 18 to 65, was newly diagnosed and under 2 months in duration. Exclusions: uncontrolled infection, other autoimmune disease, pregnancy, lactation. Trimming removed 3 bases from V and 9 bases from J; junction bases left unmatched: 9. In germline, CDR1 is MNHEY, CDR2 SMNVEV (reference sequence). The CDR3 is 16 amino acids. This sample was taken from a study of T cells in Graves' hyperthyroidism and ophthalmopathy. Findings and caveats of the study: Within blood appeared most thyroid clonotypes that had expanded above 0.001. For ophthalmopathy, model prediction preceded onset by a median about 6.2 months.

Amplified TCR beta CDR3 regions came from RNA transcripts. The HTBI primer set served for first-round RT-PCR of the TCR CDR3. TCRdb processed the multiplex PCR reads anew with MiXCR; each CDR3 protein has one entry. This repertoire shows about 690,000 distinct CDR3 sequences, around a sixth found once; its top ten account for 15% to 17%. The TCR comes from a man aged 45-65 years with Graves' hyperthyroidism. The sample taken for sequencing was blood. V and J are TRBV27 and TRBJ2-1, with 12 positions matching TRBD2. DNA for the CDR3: TGTGCCAGCAGTTTGCCCGGACTAGCGGGGAGGGGTGAGCAGTTCTTC. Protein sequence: CASSLPGLAGRGEQFF.